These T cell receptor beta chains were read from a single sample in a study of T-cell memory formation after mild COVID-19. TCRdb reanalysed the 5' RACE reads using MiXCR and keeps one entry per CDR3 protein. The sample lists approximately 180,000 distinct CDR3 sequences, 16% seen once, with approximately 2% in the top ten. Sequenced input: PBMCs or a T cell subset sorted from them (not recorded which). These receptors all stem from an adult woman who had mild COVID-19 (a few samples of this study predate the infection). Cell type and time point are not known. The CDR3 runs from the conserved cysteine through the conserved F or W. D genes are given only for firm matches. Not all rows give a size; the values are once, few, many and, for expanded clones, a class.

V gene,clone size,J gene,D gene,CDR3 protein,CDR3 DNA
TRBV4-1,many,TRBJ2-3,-,CASSQQSWTSTDTQYF,TGCGCCAGCAGCCAGCAATCTTGGACTAGCACAGATACGCAGTATTTT
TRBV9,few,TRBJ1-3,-,CASSVVGGNTIYF,TGTGCCAGCAGCGTAGTAGGGGGAAACACCATATATTTT
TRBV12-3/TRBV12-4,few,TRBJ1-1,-,CASRGAVNTEAFF,TGTGCCAGCCGAGGAGCGGTGAACACTGAAGCTTTCTTT
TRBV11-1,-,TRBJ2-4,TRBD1,CASSLPGQGIRNIQYF,TGTGCCAGCAGCCTTCCGGGACAGGGGATAAGAAACATTCAGTACTTC
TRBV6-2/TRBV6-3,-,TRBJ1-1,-,CASNPQGSTEAFF,TGTGCCAGCAATCCTCAGGGGTCCACTGAAGCTTTCTTT
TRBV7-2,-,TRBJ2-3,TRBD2,CASSAPETSGGADTQYF,TGTGCCAGCAGCGCCCCCGAGACTAGCGGGGGGGCCGATACGCAGTATTTT
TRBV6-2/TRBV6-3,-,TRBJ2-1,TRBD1,CASSPQGANEQFF,TGTGCCAGCAGTCCCCAGGGGGCGAATGAGCAGTTCTTC
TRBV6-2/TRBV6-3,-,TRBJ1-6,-,CASSSDSALGSPLHF,TGTGCCAGCAGCTCGGACAGTGCGCTCGGATCACCCCTCCACTTT
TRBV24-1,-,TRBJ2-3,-,CATSDRAPADTQYF,TGTGCCACCAGTGATCGGGCCCCCGCCGATACGCAGTATTTT
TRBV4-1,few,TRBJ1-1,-,CASRGPGVGGTEAFF,TGCGCCAGCAGAGGGCCAGGGGTCGGAGGCACTGAAGCTTTCTTT
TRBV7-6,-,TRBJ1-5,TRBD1,CASSSGTGASQPQHF,TGTGCCAGCAGTTCCGGGACAGGGGCTTCTCAGCCCCAGCATTTT
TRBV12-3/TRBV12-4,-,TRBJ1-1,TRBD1,CASSHTRTGGRAFF,TGTGCCAGCAGCCACACGAGGACAGGGGGTAGAGCTTTCTTT